This TCR beta chain was sequenced in a study of blood T cell repertoires in COVID-19. About the study: PBMCs, B-cell-depleted T cells, or T cells were the source of the cDNA or gDNA that made up the material.

This table comes from immunoSEQ multiplex PCR, and its TCRdb copy is limited to in-frame clones, with some not included. The sample lists approximately 300,000 clones; 88% were seen once. Germline V CDR1 and CDR2: SNHLY, FYNNEI. CDR3 length: 14 residues. Trimming took 4 bases from V and 0 from J, leaving 7 bases between them. Material: peripheral blood. This TCR was recovered from a woman in her twenties or thirties with COVID-19, enrolled during active disease. The chain has TRBV2 and TRBJ2-1; unclear D gene. CDR3: CASSARNSYNEQFF. CDR3 coding DNA: TGTGCCAGCAGTGCTAGGAACTCCTACAATGAGCAGTTCTTC.